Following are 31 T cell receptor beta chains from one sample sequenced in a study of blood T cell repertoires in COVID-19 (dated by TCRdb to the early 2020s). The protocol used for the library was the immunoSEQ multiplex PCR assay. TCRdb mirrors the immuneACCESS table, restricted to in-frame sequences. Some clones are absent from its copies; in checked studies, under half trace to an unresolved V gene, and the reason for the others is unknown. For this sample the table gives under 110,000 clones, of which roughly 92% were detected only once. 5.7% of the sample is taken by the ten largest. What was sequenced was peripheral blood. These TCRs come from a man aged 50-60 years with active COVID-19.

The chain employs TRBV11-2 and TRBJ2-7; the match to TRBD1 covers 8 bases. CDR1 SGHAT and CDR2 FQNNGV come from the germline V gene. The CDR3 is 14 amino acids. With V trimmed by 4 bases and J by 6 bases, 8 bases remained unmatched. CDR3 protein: CASSSHRTGFEQYF. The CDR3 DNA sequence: TGTGCCAGCAGCTCACACAGGACAGGGTTCGAGCAGTACTTC.

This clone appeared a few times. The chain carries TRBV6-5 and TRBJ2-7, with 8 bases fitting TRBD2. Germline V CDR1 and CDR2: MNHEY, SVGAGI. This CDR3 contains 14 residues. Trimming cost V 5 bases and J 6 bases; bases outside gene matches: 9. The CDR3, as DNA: TGTGCCAGCAGTCGGGGGGGCCCCCGGGGCGAGCAGTACTTC. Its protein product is CASSRGGPRGEQYF.

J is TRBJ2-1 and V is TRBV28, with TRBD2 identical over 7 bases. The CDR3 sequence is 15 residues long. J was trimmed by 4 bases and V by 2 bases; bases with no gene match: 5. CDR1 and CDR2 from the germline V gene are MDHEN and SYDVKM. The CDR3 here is CASSLGGGEYNEQFF. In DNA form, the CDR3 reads TGTGCCAGCAGTTTAGGCGGGGGAGAGTACAATGAGCAGTTCTTC.

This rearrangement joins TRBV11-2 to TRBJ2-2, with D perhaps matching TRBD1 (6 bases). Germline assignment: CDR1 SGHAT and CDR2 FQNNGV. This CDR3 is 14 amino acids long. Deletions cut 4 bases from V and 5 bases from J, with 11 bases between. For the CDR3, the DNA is TGTGCCAGCAGCTCATTCAGGGGTACCGGGGAGCTGTTTTTT. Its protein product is CASSSFRGTGELFF.

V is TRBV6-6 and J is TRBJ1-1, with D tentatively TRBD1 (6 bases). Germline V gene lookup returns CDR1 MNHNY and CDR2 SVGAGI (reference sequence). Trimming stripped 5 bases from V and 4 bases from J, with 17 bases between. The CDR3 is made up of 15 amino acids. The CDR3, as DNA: TGTGCCAGCAGTCTTCCGGGACAAGTCTTCACTGAAGCTTTCTTT. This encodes CASSLPGQVFTEAFF.

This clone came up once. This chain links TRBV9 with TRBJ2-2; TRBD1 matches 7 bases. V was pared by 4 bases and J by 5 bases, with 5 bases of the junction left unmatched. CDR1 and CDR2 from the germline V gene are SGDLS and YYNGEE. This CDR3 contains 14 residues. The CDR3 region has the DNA TGTGCCAGCAGCTTGGGACAGTGGACCGGGGAGCTGTTTTTT. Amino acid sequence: CASSLGQWTGELFF.

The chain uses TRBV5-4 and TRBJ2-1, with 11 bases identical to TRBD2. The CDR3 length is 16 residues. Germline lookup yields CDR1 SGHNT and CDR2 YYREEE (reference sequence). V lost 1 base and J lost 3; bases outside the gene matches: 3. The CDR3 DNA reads TGTGCCAGCAGCTTGCGGACTAGCGGGTTCTACAATGAGCAGTTCTTC. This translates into CASSLRTSGFYNEQFF.

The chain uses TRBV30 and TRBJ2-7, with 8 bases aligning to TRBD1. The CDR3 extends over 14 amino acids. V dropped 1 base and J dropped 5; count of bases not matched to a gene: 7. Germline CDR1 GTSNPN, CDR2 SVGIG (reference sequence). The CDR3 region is CAWSGGTGGNEQYF. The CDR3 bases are TGTGCCTGGAGTGGGGGGACAGGCGGGAACGAGCAGTACTTC.

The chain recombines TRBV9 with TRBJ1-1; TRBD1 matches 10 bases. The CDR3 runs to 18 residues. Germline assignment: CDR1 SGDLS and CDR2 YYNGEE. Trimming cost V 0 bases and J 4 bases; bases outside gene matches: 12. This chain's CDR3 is CASSVAGTGDRMRTEAFF. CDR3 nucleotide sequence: TGTGCCAGCAGCGTAGCTGGGACAGGGGATAGGATGCGCACTGAAGCTTTCTTT.

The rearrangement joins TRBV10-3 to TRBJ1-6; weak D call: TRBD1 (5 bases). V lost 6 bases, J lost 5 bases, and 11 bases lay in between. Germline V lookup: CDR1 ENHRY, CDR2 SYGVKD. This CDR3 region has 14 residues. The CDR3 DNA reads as TGTGCCATCAGAACGACAGAAAATAATTCACCCCTCCACTTT. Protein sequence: CAIRTTENNSPLHF.

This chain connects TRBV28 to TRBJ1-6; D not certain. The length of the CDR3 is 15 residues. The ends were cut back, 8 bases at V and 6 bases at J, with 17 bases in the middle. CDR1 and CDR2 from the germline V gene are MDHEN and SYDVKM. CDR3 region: CASPPPTWANSPLHF. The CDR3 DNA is TGTGCCAGCCCCCCGCCAACGTGGGCTAATTCACCCCTCCACTTT.

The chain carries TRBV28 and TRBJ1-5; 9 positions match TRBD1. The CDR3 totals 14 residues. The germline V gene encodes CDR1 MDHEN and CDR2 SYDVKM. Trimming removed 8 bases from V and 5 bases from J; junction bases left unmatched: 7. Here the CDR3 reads CASLTGGHHQPQHF. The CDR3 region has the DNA TGTGCCAGCCTCACAGGGGGCCACCATCAGCCCCAGCATTTT.

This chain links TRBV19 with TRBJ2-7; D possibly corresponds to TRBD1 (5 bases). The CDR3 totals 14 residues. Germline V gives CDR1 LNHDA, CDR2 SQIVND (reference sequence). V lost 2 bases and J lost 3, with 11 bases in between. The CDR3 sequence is CASSIRTPSYEQYF. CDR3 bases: TGTGCCAGTAGTATACGGACACCTAGCTACGAGCAGTACTTC.

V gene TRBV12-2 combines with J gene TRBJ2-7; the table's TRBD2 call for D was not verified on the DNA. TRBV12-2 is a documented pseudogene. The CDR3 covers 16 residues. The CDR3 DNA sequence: TGTGCAAGTCGCCCCAGGCTTGTAGCGGACATCTACGAGCAGTACTTC. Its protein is CASRPRLVADIYEQYF.

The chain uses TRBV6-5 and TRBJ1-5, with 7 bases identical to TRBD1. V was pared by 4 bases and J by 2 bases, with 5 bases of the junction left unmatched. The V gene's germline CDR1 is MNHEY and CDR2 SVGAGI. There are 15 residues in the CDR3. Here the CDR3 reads CASSFTGVGNQPQHF. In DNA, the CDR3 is TGTGCCAGCAGTTTCACAGGGGTAGGCAATCAGCCCCAGCATTTT.

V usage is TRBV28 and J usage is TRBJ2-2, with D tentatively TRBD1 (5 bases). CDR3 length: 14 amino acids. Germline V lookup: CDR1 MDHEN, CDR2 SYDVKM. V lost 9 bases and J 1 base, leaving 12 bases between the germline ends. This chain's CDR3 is CASTRDLNTGELFF. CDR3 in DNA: TGTGCCAGTACCAGGGATTTGAACACCGGGGAGCTGTTTTTT.

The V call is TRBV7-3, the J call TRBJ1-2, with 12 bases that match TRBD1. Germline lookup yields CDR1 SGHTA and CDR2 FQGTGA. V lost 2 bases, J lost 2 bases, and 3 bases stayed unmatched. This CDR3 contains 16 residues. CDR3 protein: CASSLSGQGANYGYTF. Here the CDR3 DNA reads TGTGCCAGCAGCTTATCGGGACAGGGGGCGAACTATGGCTACACCTTC.

In DNA, the CDR3 is TGTGCCAGCAGTTTAACAACCGGGGATTTGCCCTACGAGCAGTACTTC. Residues: CASSLTTGDLPYEQYF. The genes are TRBV6-5 and TRBJ2-7; D perhaps matches TRBD2 (5 bases). The V end was cut by 4 bases, the J end by 2 bases, with 18 bases between. Germline lookup yields CDR1 MNHEY and CDR2 SVGAGI. The CDR3 spans 16 residues.

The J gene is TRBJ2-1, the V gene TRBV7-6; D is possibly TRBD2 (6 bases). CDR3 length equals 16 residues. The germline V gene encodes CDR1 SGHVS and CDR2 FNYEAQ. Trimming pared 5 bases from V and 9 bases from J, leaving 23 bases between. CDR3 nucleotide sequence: TGTGCCAGCAGCCCACGCCAGTTGGGTGTAGCGGTTGAGCAGTTCTTC. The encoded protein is CASSPRQLGVAVEQFF.

The CDR3 loop reads CAISEQGDTGELFF. As DNA, the CDR3 is TGTGCCATCAGTGAGCAGGGCGACACCGGGGAGCTGTTTTTT. V usage is TRBV10-3 and J usage is TRBJ2-2, with a weak D call TRBD1 (5 bases). The CDR3 extends over 14 amino acids. The germline gives CDR1 ENHRY, CDR2 SYGVKD. Trimming took 2 bases from V and 3 from J, leaving 7 bases between them.

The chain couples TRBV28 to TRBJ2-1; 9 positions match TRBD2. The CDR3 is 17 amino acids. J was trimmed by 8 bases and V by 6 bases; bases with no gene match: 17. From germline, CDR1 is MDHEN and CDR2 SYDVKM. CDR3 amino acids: CASSSPRLAESLHEQFF. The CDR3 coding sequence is TGTGCCAGCAGCTCACCCCGACTAGCGGAGTCCCTACATGAGCAGTTCTTC. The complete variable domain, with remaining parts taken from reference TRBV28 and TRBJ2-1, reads DVKVTQSSRYLVKRTGEKVFLECVQDMDHENMFWYRQDPGLGLRLIYFSYDVKMKEKGDIPEGYSVSREKKERFSLILESASTNQTSMYLCASSSPRLAESLHEQFFGPGTRLTVL.

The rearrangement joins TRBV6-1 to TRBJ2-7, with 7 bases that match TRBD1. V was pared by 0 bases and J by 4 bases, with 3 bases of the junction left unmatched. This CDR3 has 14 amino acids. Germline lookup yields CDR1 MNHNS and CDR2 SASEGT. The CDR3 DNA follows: TGTGCCAGCAGTGAAGCAGGGGGCGTTTACGAGCAGTACTTC. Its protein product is CASSEAGGVYEQYF.

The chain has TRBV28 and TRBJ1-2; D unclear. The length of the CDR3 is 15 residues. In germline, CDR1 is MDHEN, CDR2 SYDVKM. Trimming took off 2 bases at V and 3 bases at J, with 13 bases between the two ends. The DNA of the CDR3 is TGTGCCAGCAGTTTAGCCTCATCTAGCCACTATGGCTACACCTTC. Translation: CASSLASSSHYGYTF.

CDR3: CASSLAYDRRYGYTF. CDR3 DNA sequence: TGTGCCAGCAGCTTAGCATATGACAGGAGGTATGGCTACACCTTC. The chain uses TRBV7-2 and TRBJ1-2; D may be TRBD1 (6 bases). The V gene lost 0 bases and the J gene lost 5 bases, with 13 bases spanning the gap. From germline, CDR1 is SGHTA and CDR2 FQGNSA. This CDR3 is built from 15 residues.

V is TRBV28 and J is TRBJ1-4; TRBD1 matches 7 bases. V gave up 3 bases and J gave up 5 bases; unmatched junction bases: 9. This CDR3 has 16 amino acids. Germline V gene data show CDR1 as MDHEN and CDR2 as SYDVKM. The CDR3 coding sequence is TGTGCCAGCAGTTTTCGGGGGACAGATAGAAATGAAAAACTGTTTTTT. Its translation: CASSFRGTDRNEKLFF.

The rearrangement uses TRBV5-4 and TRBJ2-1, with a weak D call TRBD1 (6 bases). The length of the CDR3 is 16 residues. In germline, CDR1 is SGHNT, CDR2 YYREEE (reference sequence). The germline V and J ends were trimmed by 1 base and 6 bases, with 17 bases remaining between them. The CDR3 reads CASSLSGDRLFNEQFF. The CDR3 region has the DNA TGTGCCAGCAGCTTGTCCGGAGACAGGCTGTTCAATGAGCAGTTCTTC.

Here the CDR3 DNA reads TGTGCCAGTAGAAGGATCGAGGGCAGTCTCAACTATGGCTACACCTTC. Translating it yields CASRRIEGSLNYGYTF. This chain connects TRBV19 to TRBJ1-2; unclear D gene. This CDR3 contains 16 residues. Between the trimmed V and J ends, which lost 6 bases and 2 bases, there was a span of 19 bases. Germline values: CDR1 LNHDA, CDR2 SQIVND (reference sequence).

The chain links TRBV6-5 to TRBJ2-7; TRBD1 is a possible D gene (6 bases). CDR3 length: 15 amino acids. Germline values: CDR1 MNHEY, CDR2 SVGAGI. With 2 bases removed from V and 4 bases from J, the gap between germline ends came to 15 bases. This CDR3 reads CASSYQRTDNYEQYF. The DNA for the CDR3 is TGTGCCAGCAGTTACCAGCGGACAGACAATTACGAGCAGTACTTC.

The CDR3 loop reads CASSWSLAGEGQKETQYF. Written as DNA, the CDR3 is TGTGCCAGCAGCTGGTCCCTCGCGGGAGAAGGGCAAAAAGAGACCCAGTACTTC. This sequence joins TRBV7-8 and TRBJ2-5, with 7 bases matching TRBD2. This CDR3 is 18 amino acids long. Trimming at V came to 4 bases and at J to 3 bases, leaving 17 bases not matched to a gene. In germline, CDR1 is SGHVS, CDR2 FQNEAQ.

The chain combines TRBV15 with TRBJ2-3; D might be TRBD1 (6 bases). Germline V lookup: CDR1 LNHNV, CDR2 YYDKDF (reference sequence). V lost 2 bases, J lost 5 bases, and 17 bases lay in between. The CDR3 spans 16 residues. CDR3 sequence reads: CATSRLGGRGGDTQYF. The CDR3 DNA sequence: TGTGCCACCAGCAGACTTGGTGGGAGAGGGGGAGATACGCAGTATTTT.

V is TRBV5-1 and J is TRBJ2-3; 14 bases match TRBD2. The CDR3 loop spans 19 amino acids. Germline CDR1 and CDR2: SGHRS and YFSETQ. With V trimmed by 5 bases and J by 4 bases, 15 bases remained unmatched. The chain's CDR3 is CASRGYPGTSGSTSDTQYF. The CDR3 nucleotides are TGCGCCAGCAGAGGGTACCCCGGGACTAGCGGGAGTACGTCAGATACGCAGTATTTT.